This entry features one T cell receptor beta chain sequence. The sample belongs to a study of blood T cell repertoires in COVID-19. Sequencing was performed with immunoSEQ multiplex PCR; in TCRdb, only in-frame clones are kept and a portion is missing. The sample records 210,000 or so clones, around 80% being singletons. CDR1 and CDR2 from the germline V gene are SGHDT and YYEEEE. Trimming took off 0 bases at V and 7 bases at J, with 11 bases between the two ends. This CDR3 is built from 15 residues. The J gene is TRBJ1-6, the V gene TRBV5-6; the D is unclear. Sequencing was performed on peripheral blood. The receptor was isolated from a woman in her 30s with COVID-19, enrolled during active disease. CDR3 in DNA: TGTGCCAGCAGCTTGGCCGGGGTTGCCAATTCACCCCTCCACTTT. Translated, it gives CASSLAGVANSPLHF. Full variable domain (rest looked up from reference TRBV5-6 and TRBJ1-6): DAGVTQSPTHLIKTRGQQVTLRCSPKSGHDTVSWYQQALGQGPQFIFQYYEEEERQRGNFPDRFSGHQFPNYSSELNVNALLLGDSALYLCASSLAGVANSPLHFGNGTRLTVT.